These 21 T cell receptor beta chains were sequenced from one sample in a study of control samples from healthy donors and cancer patients. TCRdb keeps only in-frame clones here, not all; method: immunoSEQ multiplex PCR. The table records around 130,000 clones, approximately 90% of them present only once. The sample comprised blood. Receptor source: a man between 18 and 29 years old in good health.

This clone was seen just once. V is TRBV18 and J is TRBJ2-7; 8 nucleotides agree with TRBD1. The CDR3 consists of 16 residues. V shed 6 bases, J shed 6 bases, and the junction held 16 bases outside the gene matches. Germline V gives CDR1 KGHSH, CDR2 LQKENI. For the CDR3, the DNA is TGTGCCAGCTCCCCGGGGTATAGACAGGGGAAAGGCGAGCAGTACTTC. Encoded protein: CASSPGYRQGKGEQYF.

V usage is TRBV25-1 and J usage is TRBJ2-1; weak D call: TRBD2 (6 bases). Germline V gene data show CDR1 as MGHDK and CDR2 as SYGVNS. The ends were cut back, 5 bases at V and 8 bases at J, with 13 bases in the middle. CDR3 length: 13 residues. CDR3 DNA: TGTGCCAGCAGTTTCCGGGACTTTTATGAGCAGTTCTTC. Translated: CASSFRDFYEQFF.

The V and J genes are TRBV7-8 and TRBJ2-5; no firm D call. Trimming cost V 2 bases and J 5 bases, with 15 bases left between them. The CDR3 totals 15 residues. Germline-derived CDR1 and CDR2 are SGHVS and FQNEAQ. In nucleotides, the CDR3 is TGTGCCAGCAGCTTATTCCAGGACCGTTTCGAGACCCAGTACTTC. Protein sequence: CASSLFQDRFETQYF.

The chain uses TRBV14 and TRBJ1-4; D call uncertain. This CDR3 has 13 residues. Per the germline V gene, CDR1 is SGHDN and CDR2 is FVKESK. The V end was cut by 6 bases, the J end by 8 bases, with 13 bases between. CDR3 bases: TGTGCCAGCAGTCTAGTAAGTGGCGAAAAACTGTTTTTT. Amino acids: CASSLVSGEKLFF.

In this sample, this clone turned up once. The rearrangement links TRBV25-1 to TRBJ1-2; 9 bases are a match to TRBD1. This CDR3 spans 17 amino acids. In germline, CDR1 is MGHDK, CDR2 SYGVNS. The trim removed 4 bases at V and 8 bases at J, leaving 17 bases unmatched. The CDR3 nucleotides are TGTGCCAGCAGTGCTTATTTGGGGGACAGGGCTGTTTGCGGCTACACCTTC. It codes for CASSAYLGDRAVCGYTF.

The chain employs TRBV5-4 and TRBJ1-2, with D possibly matching TRBD1 (6 bases). This CDR3 spans 15 amino acids. Trimming stripped 0 bases from V and 2 bases from J, with 11 bases between. CDR1 and CDR2 from the germline V gene are SGHNT and YYREEE (reference sequence). CDR3 nucleotide sequence: TGTGCCAGCAGCTTGGGACAGGCGGACAACTATGGCTACACCTTC. Translation gives CASSLGQADNYGYTF.

This clone was seen only once. The chain is built from TRBV15 and TRBJ2-1; 10 nucleotides agree with TRBD2. The V gene end was trimmed by 1 base and the J gene end by 5 bases; junction bases not matched to a gene: 5. This CDR3 contains 16 residues. Germline V lookup: CDR1 LNHNV, CDR2 YYDKDF (reference sequence). This chain's CDR3 is CATSRGSLAGDNEQFF. The CDR3 DNA sequence: TGTGCCACCAGCAGAGGGTCTCTAGCGGGGGACAATGAGCAGTTCTTC. Based on the CDR3 plus reference TRBV15 and TRBJ2-1, the full variable domain is DAMVIQNPRYQVTQFGKPVTLSCSQTLNHNVMYWYQQKSSQAPKLLFHYYDKDFNNEADTPDNFQSRRPNTSFCFLDIRSPGLGDTAMYLCATSRGSLAGDNEQFFGPGTRLTVL.

The gene calls are TRBV9 and TRBJ1-2, with D unclear. CDR3 length: 14 amino acids. Germline assignment: CDR1 SGDLS and CDR2 YYNGEE. V gave up 3 bases and J gave up 5 bases, with 14 bases separating them. For the CDR3, the DNA is TGTGCCAGCAGCGCCGACGGGGAAAATTATGGCTACACCTTC. It encodes CASSADGENYGYTF.

CDR3 protein: CATSVGGDLNEQFF. CDR3 coding DNA: TGTGCCACCAGTGTCGGGGGGGATCTTAATGAGCAGTTCTTC. The rearrangement joins TRBV24-1 to TRBJ2-1; 8 bases align to TRBD2. With 5 bases clipped from V and 7 bases from J, the junction kept 6 bases outside the gene matches. CDR3 length equals 14 residues. Germline assignment: CDR1 KGHDR and CDR2 SFDVKD.

This sequence joins TRBV6-2 or TRBV6-3 and TRBJ2-1; D remains unclear. CDR1 and CDR2 from the germline V gene are MNHEY and SVGEGT. V was trimmed by 4 bases and J by 1 base, leaving 8 bases between them. The CDR3 runs 14 residues. The CDR3 DNA reads TGTGCCAGCAGTTTGGGCGAATCCTACAATGAGCAGTTCTTC. Translation gives CASSLGESYNEQFF.

This clone appeared once. The chain uses TRBV5-4 and TRBJ2-3; 8 bases match TRBD2. The CDR3 is 13 amino acids. Germline lookup yields CDR1 SGHNT and CDR2 YYREEE (reference sequence). The trim removed 2 bases at V and 6 bases at J, leaving 2 bases unmatched. For the CDR3, the DNA is TGTGCCAGCAGCTTAGCGGGGGAGGATACGCAGTATTTT. This translates into CASSLAGEDTQYF.

The genes are TRBV6-5 and TRBJ2-7; D assignment may be TRBD1 or TRBD2 (6 bases each). The CDR3 covers 14 residues. Trimming pared 0 bases from V and 6 bases from J, leaving 12 bases between. Germline V gives CDR1 MNHEY, CDR2 SVGAGI. The DNA for the CDR3 is TGTGCCAGCAGTTACTCGAGAGGGGGGAGCGAGCAGTACGTC. Its protein product is CASSYSRGGSEQYV.

The chain employs TRBV28 and TRBJ1-5, with D possibly TRBD1 on 5 matching bases. The length of the CDR3 is 16 residues. The V end lost 4 bases, the J end lost 0 bases, and 13 bases lay between the germline ends. Germline values: CDR1 MDHEN, CDR2 SYDVKM. CDR3 in amino acids: CASSSPTGVSNQPQHF. The DNA of the CDR3 is TGTGCCAGCAGTTCCCCCACGGGGGTTAGCAATCAGCCCCAGCATTTT.

The chain employs TRBV27 and TRBJ1-1; D is undetermined. There are 16 residues in the CDR3. The germline V gene has CDR1 MNHEY and CDR2 SMNVEV (reference sequence). V lost 2 bases, J lost 4 bases, and 17 bases lay in between. This CDR3 reads CASSLIPAVRGTEAFF. The DNA of the CDR3 is TGTGCCAGCAGTTTAATTCCGGCAGTCCGAGGCACTGAAGCTTTCTTT.

The J gene is TRBJ1-5, the V gene TRBV6-6, with D unclear. V lost 6 bases, J lost 5 bases, and 11 bases lay in between. Germline V gene sequence: CDR1 MNHNY, CDR2 SVGAGI (reference sequence). The CDR3 length is 13 residues. DNA of the CDR3: TGTGCCAGCAGCCAAGAACAACATCAGCCCCAGCATTTT. It yields the protein CASSQEQHQPQHF.

This chain uses TRBV10-1 with TRBJ2-3, with D perhaps TRBD2 (5 bases). The CDR3 is 15 amino acids. Per the germline V gene, CDR1 is WNHNN and CDR2 is SYGVQD (reference sequence). Trimming cost V 6 bases and J 2 bases, with 15 bases left between them. The CDR3 region has the DNA TGCGCCAGCAGCCAAGCGGAGGATGTCACAGATACGCAGTATTTT. It encodes CASSQAEDVTDTQYF.

The chain employs TRBV12-3 or TRBV12-4 and TRBJ1-2, with 12 bases lining up with TRBD1. The CDR3 is 12 residues long. V dropped 7 bases and J dropped 13; count of bases not matched to a gene: 7. CDR3 sequence reads: CASTGDRGRFTF. Here the CDR3 DNA reads TGTGCCAGCACCGGGGACAGGGGGCGCTTCACCTTC.

V and J are TRBV9 and TRBJ2-2; tentative D call: TRBD2 (7 bases). The CDR3 length is 15 residues. Between the trimmed V and J ends, which lost 4 bases and 4 bases, there was a span of 14 bases. Germline V gene sequence: CDR1 SGDLS, CDR2 YYNGEE. DNA of the CDR3: TGTGCCAGCAGCTCAGGGGAGGGCCTCACCGGGGAGCTGTTTTTT. Its translation: CASSSGEGLTGELFF.

The chain links TRBV18 to TRBJ1-2, with 7 bases fitting TRBD1. With 3 bases clipped from V and 8 bases from J, the junction kept 15 bases outside the gene matches. Per germline, CDR1 KGHSH and CDR2 LQKENI. The CDR3 totals 16 residues. For the CDR3, the DNA is TGTGCCAGCTCACCCTTAGGACAGGAGGGCATACGGGGCTACACCTTC. Its protein is CASSPLGQEGIRGYTF.

V usage is TRBV5-5 and J usage is TRBJ2-5; 16 bases fit TRBD2. V gave up 4 bases and J gave up 5 bases; unmatched junction bases: 8. This CDR3 has 17 amino acids. CDR1 is SGHKS and CDR2 is YYEKEE in the germline V gene (reference sequence). CDR3 DNA sequence: TGTGCCAGCAGCACCGGGACTAGCGGGGGGGCCCGGGAGACCCAGTACTTC. Translation gives CASSTGTSGGARETQYF. The whole variable domain, filled in from reference TRBV5-5 and TRBJ2-5, reads DAGVTQSPTHLIKTRGQQVTLRCSPISGHKSVSWYQQVLGQGPQFIFQYYEKEERGRGNFPDRFSARQFPNYSSELNVNALLLGDSALYLCASSTGTSGGARETQYFGPGTRLLVL.

This clone was observed a handful of times. The gene calls are TRBV18 and TRBJ2-6; D possibly corresponds to TRBD2 (6 bases). V lost 0 bases and J 2 bases, leaving 8 bases between the germline ends. Germline V gene lookup returns CDR1 KGHSH and CDR2 LQKENI. This CDR3 is built from 16 residues. In DNA, the CDR3 is TGTGCCAGCTCACCACCGGGGGAGGCTGGGGCCAACGTCCTGACTTTC. Translated: CASSPPGEAGANVLTF. Variable domain in full (rest from reference TRBV18 and TRBJ2-6): NAGVMQNPRHLVRRRGQEARLRCSPMKGHSHVYWYRQLPEEGLKFMVYLQKENIIDESGMPKERFSAEFPKEGPSILRIQQVVRGDSAAYFCASSPPGEAGANVLTFGAGSRLTVL.